These 30 T cell receptor beta chains were all obtained from the same sample, sequenced in a study of monozygotic twins with inflammatory bowel disease. With the 5' RACE reads reprocessed, TCRdb shows one record per CDR3 protein and no DNA. This repertoire includes 310,000 or so distinct CDR3 sequences. Input material: blood. The receptors were gathered from a human donor with ulcerative colitis or Crohn's disease, or a healthy co-twin of an affected twin (not recorded which).

The chain carries TRBV28 and TRBJ2-3; TCRdb proposes TRBD2, but this gene call is untestable without DNA. CDR3 length: 14 residues. Germline V gives CDR1 MDHEN, CDR2 SYDVKM. This CDR3 reads CASGIAGAADTQYF.

The J gene is TRBJ2-1, the V gene TRBV20-1; TCRdb indicates TRBD1, and absent DNA this call remains unverified. The germline gives CDR1 DFQATT, CDR2 SNEGSKA (reference sequence). The CDR3 runs 14 residues. CDR3 residues: CSARDGGGGNEQFF.

The CDR3 is CASSRRDNLEAFF. This chain links TRBV5-1 with TRBJ1-1; the TCRdb call, TRBD1, lacks DNA for checking. The CDR3 has 13 amino acids. Germline assignment: CDR1 SGHRS and CDR2 YFSETQ.

CDR3 protein: CAWSEGGNQPQHF. The chain combines TRBV30 with TRBJ1-5; no DNA is available, so the TRBD1 call from TCRdb remains unchecked. Germline V lookup: CDR1 GTSNPN, CDR2 SVGIG (reference sequence). The CDR3 length is 13 residues.

The V call is TRBV7-9, the J call TRBJ2-6. Germline CDR1 and CDR2: SEHNR and FQNEAQ (reference sequence). There are 15 residues in the CDR3. The chain's CDR3 is CASSLQLSGANVLTF.

The J gene is TRBJ2-3, the V gene TRBV5-1; the D call from TCRdb, TRBD1, cannot be confirmed without DNA. The V gene's germline CDR1 is SGHRS and CDR2 YFSETQ. The length of the CDR3 is 16 residues. The CDR3 sequence is CASSLPGQGYTDTQYF.

The V call is TRBV5-5, the J call TRBJ2-1; no DNA is available, so the TRBD1 call from TCRdb remains unchecked. The CDR3 loop spans 15 amino acids. CDR1 is SGHKS and CDR2 is YYEKEE in the germline V gene (reference sequence). The CDR3 sequence is CASSKTGVPYNEQFF. Together with reference TRBV5-5 and TRBJ2-1, the CDR3 gives the full variable domain: DAGVTQSPTHLIKTRGQQVTLRCSPISGHKSVSWYQQVLGQGPQFIFQYYEKEERGRGNFPDRFSARQFPNYSSELNVNALLLGDSALYLCASSKTGVPYNEQFFGPGTRLTVL.

J is TRBJ1-5 and V is TRBV28. The CDR3 covers 15 residues. Germline V CDR1 and CDR2: MDHEN, SYDVKM. CDR3 in amino acids: CASRNSLNSNQPQHF.

The J gene is TRBJ2-7, the V gene TRBV5-1. CDR1 SGHRS and CDR2 YFSETQ come from the germline V gene. CDR3 length: 14 residues. This CDR3 reads CASSLEKGSYEQYF.

The J gene is TRBJ1-1, the V gene TRBV7-9; TCRdb reports TRBD1, a call that lacks DNA to check it against. Germline lookup yields CDR1 SEHNR and CDR2 FQNEAQ (reference sequence). This CDR3 has 13 amino acids. The CDR3 sequence is CASSTTGTGEAFF. Full variable domain (outside the CDR3, taken from reference TRBV7-9 and TRBJ1-1): DTGVSQNPRHKITKRGQNVTFRCDPISEHNRLYWYRQTLGQGPEFLTYFQNEAQLEKSRLLSDRFSAERPKGSFSTLEIQRTEQGDSAMYLCASSTTGTGEAFFGQGTRLTVV.

This rearrangement joins TRBV7-9 to TRBJ2-7; TCRdb's assignment of TRBD1 cannot be checked, as there is no DNA. Per germline, CDR1 SEHNR and CDR2 FQNEAQ (reference sequence). The CDR3 runs 15 residues. CDR3 sequence: CASSEGQTRSYEQYF.

The rearrangement joins TRBV12-3 or TRBV12-4 to TRBJ2-1; TCRdb lists TRBD2, though no DNA is available to test this call. The CDR3 contains 18 residues. CDR3 in amino acids: CASRIQGLTSGTYNEQFF.

The chain employs TRBV5-4 and TRBJ2-1. The germline V gene has CDR1 SGHNT and CDR2 YYREEE (reference sequence). The CDR3 loop spans 14 amino acids. The CDR3 reads CASSLGRTGDEQFF. Full variable domain (remainder filled in from reference TRBV5-4 and TRBJ2-1): ETGVTQSPTHLIKTRGQQVTLRCSSQSGHNTVSWYQQALGQGPQFIFQYYREEENGRGNFPPRFSGLQFPNYSSELNVNALELDDSALYLCASSLGRTGDEQFFGPGTRLTVL.

The chain has TRBV20-1 and TRBJ2-7; TCRdb returns TRBD2, unconfirmable since there is no DNA. The germline gives CDR1 DFQATT, CDR2 SNEGSKA (reference sequence). The CDR3 has 14 amino acids. The CDR3 sequence is CSARLPGQTGEQYF.

CDR3: CASTTRPGNQPQHF. This chain joins TRBV6-6 and TRBJ1-5; TCRdb outputs TRBD1, but without DNA this stays unchecked. The CDR3 runs to 14 residues. CDR1 is MNHNY, CDR2 SVGAGI, per germline (reference sequence).

The V gene is TRBV9, the J gene TRBJ2-2; TCRdb's D gene call, TRBD2, goes unchecked for lack of DNA. Germline assignment: CDR1 SGDLS and CDR2 YYNGEE. The CDR3 length is 16 residues. This CDR3 is CASSVGRGLADGELFF.

The genes are TRBV5-6 and TRBJ1-6; the TRBD1 assignment by TCRdb is unverifiable without DNA. CDR3 size: 13 residues. Germline values: CDR1 SGHDT, CDR2 YYEEEE. The CDR3 sequence: CASSSTGDTPLHF.

This chain links TRBV20-1 with TRBJ2-1. The CDR3 totals 13 residues. Germline CDR1 is DFQATT and CDR2 is SNEGSKA (reference sequence). The chain's CDR3 is CSAMVMGLNEQFF.

The chain has TRBV5-1 and TRBJ1-2; TCRdb returns TRBD1, unconfirmable since there is no DNA. This CDR3 is built from 15 residues. Germline CDR1 is SGHRS and CDR2 is YFSETQ. CDR3 sequence reads: CASSFGTGLSYGYTF.

J is TRBJ2-3 and V is TRBV28. Germline loops: CDR1 MDHEN, CDR2 SYDVKM. The CDR3 totals 12 residues. This CDR3 is CASSLNTDTQYF.

V gene TRBV30 combines with J gene TRBJ2-7. The CDR3 sequence is 13 residues long. Looked up from germline, CDR1 is GTSNPN and CDR2 is SVGIG (reference sequence). CDR3 sequence: CAWSVVGPYEQYF.

The V and J genes are TRBV7-2 and TRBJ2-2. The CDR3 is 15 amino acids. Germline CDR1 and CDR2: SGHTA and FQGNSA. This chain's CDR3 is CASSDSWGYTGELFF. Combining the CDR3 with reference TRBV7-2 and TRBJ2-2 gives the whole variable domain GAGVSQSPSNKVTEKGKDVELRCDPISGHTALYWYRQSLGQGLEFLIYFQGNSAPDKSGLPSDRFSAERTGGSVSTLTIQRTQQEDSAVYLCASSDSWGYTGELFFGEGSRLTVL.

This chain links TRBV12-3 or TRBV12-4 with TRBJ2-5; the TRBD1 assignment by TCRdb is unverifiable without DNA. The CDR3 loop spans 14 amino acids. The CDR3 protein is CASSPPSVQETQYF.

V and J are TRBV14 and TRBJ1-2; the D call from TCRdb, TRBD1, cannot be confirmed without DNA. CDR1 is SGHDN and CDR2 is FVKESK in the germline V gene. The CDR3 is 14 amino acids. This CDR3 reads CASSQMGTGGSYTF.

The rearrangement uses TRBV6-2 or TRBV6-3 and TRBJ2-5; with no DNA, the TCRdb D assignment of TRBD1 cannot be verified. The CDR3 extends over 14 amino acids. Germline CDR1 MNHEY, CDR2 SVGEGT. CDR3 region: CASSYSKGRETQYF.

This chain connects TRBV15 to TRBJ2-5. Germline CDR1 LNHNV, CDR2 YYDKDF (reference sequence). This CDR3 spans 15 amino acids. The CDR3 reads CATSTGSGNRETQYF.

The genes are TRBV6-2 or TRBV6-3 and TRBJ2-1; the TCRdb D gene call, TRBD2, has no DNA to confirm it. Germline CDR1 MNHEY, CDR2 SVGEGT. CDR3 length equals 14 residues. The chain's CDR3 is CASKGLADYNEQFF.

V is TRBV9 and J is TRBJ1-1. Germline-derived CDR1 and CDR2 are SGDLS and YYNGEE. This CDR3 contains 13 residues. The CDR3 protein is CASSVRAADEAFF. The full variable domain, with the rest looked up from reference TRBV9 and TRBJ1-1, is DSGVTQTPKHLITATGQRVTLRCSPRSGDLSVYWYQQSLDQGLQFLIQYYNGEERAKGNILERFSAQQFPDLHSELNLSSLELGDSALYFCASSVRAADEAFFGQGTRLTVV.

The chain couples TRBV12-3 or TRBV12-4 to TRBJ2-5; TCRdb gives TRBD1 as the D gene, but with no DNA this cannot be confirmed. The CDR3 contains 14 residues. CDR3 sequence: CASSSPGQKETQYF.

The J gene is TRBJ2-2, the V gene TRBV12-3 or TRBV12-4. The length of the CDR3 is 12 residues. The CDR3: CASSRETGELFF.